A selection of T cell receptor beta chains follows, all from one sample in a study of OX40 agonist ivuxolimab in advanced cancers. Data came from immunoSEQ multiplex PCR; TCRdb stores just in-frame clones and leaves some out. The sample has over 40,000 clones, about 90% seen once; the top ten hold approximately 0.37%. Sequenced material: CD4+ or CD8+ T cells sorted from blood, taken in a trial of the OX40 agonist ivuxolimab. These receptors all stem from an adult with an advanced solid tumor such as melanoma, head and neck, liver or kidney cancer. Both conserved end residues are part of each CDR3. The D gene is left open where the match is weak. Clone size appears in some rows only: once, few, many, or a class for an expanded clone.

TRBD2,TRBJ2-5,NA,TRBV4-3,TGCGCCAGCAGCCAGAGCGCGGGGGGGCTGGTGTTGGGAGAGACCCAGTACTTC,CASSQSAGGLVLGETQYF
NA,TRBJ1-6,once,TRBV5-6,TGTGCCAGCAGCAGCCCCCCGGGGTCACCCCTCCACTTT,CASSSPPGSPLHF
NA,TRBJ2-1,NA,TRBV11-2,TGTGCCAGCAGCGCGATTAGGGGGCGACGGGGGAATGAGCAGTTCTTC,CASSAIRGRRGNEQFF
NA,TRBJ1-6,medium-sized,TRBV25-1,TGTGCCAGCAGTGAATCGGTGGTATATAATTCACCCCTCCACTTT,CASSESVVYNSPLHF
NA,TRBJ1-5,NA,TRBV19,TGTGCCAGTAGTAGCCCTCAGGGGATAGGCAATCAGCCCCAGCATTTT,CASSSPQGIGNQPQHF
NA,TRBJ2-5,NA,TRBV5-5,TGTGCCAGCAGCTTGCGGTCCAGGCCAGAGACCCAGTACTTC,CASSLRSRPETQYF
NA,TRBJ2-7,NA,TRBV5-5,TGTGCCAGCAGCTTGATGGACACCACTGTCTCCTACGAGCAGTACTTC,CASSLMDTTVSYEQYF
NA,TRBJ1-2,NA,TRBV6-5,TGTGCCAGCAGTTACTACGGGTTCGGAACTAACTATGGCTACACCTTC,CASSYYGFGTNYGYTF
TRBD1,TRBJ2-1,NA,TRBV18,TGTGCCAGCTCACCCCGGGACAGTGGGATCTCCTACAATGAGCAGTTCTTC,CASSPRDSGISYNEQFF
NA,TRBJ2-5,NA,TRBV5-1,TGCGCCAGCAGCTTGGAGGGTAGCGCCAATGGGGAGACCCAGTACTTC,CASSLEGSANGETQYF
NA,TRBJ1-5,NA,TRBV7-2,TGTGCCAGCAGCCTCCAAACGGGGGATCAGCCCCAGCATTTT,CASSLQTGDQPQHF
TRBD2,TRBJ2-3,NA,TRBV5-1,TGCGCCAGCAACGCGGGGGGTAGCACAGATACGCAGTATTTT,CASNAGGSTDTQYF
NA,TRBJ2-5,NA,TRBV18,TGTGCCAGCTCACCGTCAAGGGAGACCCAGTACTTC,CASSPSRETQYF
NA,TRBJ2-5,NA,TRBV4-1,TGCGCCAGCAGCCAGGGGGGGGCCCCGGCTTGGGAGACCCAGTACTTC,CASSQGGAPAWETQYF
TRBD2,TRBJ2-1,once,TRBV19,TGTGCCAGTAGCTTGGGACTAGCGGGAGGCCGAGGGGCCTACAATGAGCAGTTCTTC,CASSLGLAGGRGAYNEQFF
NA,TRBJ2-2,NA,TRBV14,TGTGCCAGCAGCCAAGTCTCCGGGGCCAACACCGGGGAGCTGTTTTTT,CASSQVSGANTGELFF
NA,TRBJ1-6,NA,TRBV6-4,TGTGCCAGTGCCGGGACACCTTATAATTCACCCCTCCACTTT,CASAGTPYNSPLHF
NA,TRBJ2-3,NA,TRBV11-2,TGTGCCAGCAGCATCAGCGAACGCACAGATACGCAGTATTTT,CASSISERTDTQYF
NA,TRBJ2-7,NA,TRBV19,TGTGCCAGTAGTATAGAGCAAACGGCAACCTCCTACGAGCAGTACTTC,CASSIEQTATSYEQYF
NA,TRBJ1-2,NA,TRBV27,TGTGCCAGCAGTCGAGGGGGGGCTGTCGTGGGGAACTATGGCTACACCTTC,CASSRGGAVVGNYGYTF
NA,TRBJ1-2,NA,TRBV6-6,TGTGCCAGCTCCAACCACGCAGGGGCGGATGGCTACACCTTC,CASSNHAGADGYTF
NA,TRBJ1-5,NA,TRBV12-5,TGTGCTAGTGGTTTGGTACGCCCCTGGCTTTGGCCCCAGCATTTT,CASGLVRPWLWPQHF
NA,TRBJ2-1,once,TRBV2,TGTGCCAGCAGCTCCCTTACGGGGTCCTACAATGAGCAGTTCTTC,CASSSLTGSYNEQFF
TRBD1,TRBJ2-3,NA,TRBV7-2,TGTGCCAGCAGCTTCACCGGGACAGGTTTTGGAGATACGCAGTATTTT,CASSFTGTGFGDTQYF
NA,TRBJ2-7,NA,TRBV5-6,TGTGCCAGCGGGACCTCCTACGAGCAGTACTTC,CASGTSYEQYF
TRBD1,TRBJ1-2,once,TRBV6-1,TGTGCCAGCAGCTTCTCAGGGGGCGTGCGCGGCTACACCTTC,CASSFSGGVRGYTF
TRBD1,TRBJ1-2,NA,TRBV6-4,TGTGCCAGCAGTGACGACAGGGGATATGGCTACACCTTC,CASSDDRGYGYTF
NA,TRBJ2-1,few,TRBV5-1,TGCGCCAGCAGCTTGGCCAATTCGGGCGACAATGAGCAGTTCTTC,CASSLANSGDNEQFF
NA,TRBJ1-5,NA,TRBV19,TGTGCCAGTAGCAAAGGAAGCAATCAGCCCCAGCATTTT,CASSKGSNQPQHF
NA,TRBJ1-2,NA,TRBV5-6,TGTGCCAGCAGCTCCGGGGATGGAAGAAGCTACACCTTC,CASSSGDGRSYTF
NA,TRBJ1-3,NA,TRBV6-5,TGTGCCAGCAGAAGCACAGGCTCTGGAAACACCATATATTTT,CASRSTGSGNTIYF
TRBD2,TRBJ2-1,NA,TRBV9,TGTGCCAGCAGCGTAGCAACGGGGGGCTACAATGAGCAGTTCTTC,CASSVATGGYNEQFF
TRBD1,TRBJ1-6,few,TRBV28,TGTGCCAGCAACTCAGGGAGGGGGCTTTTCCATTCACCCCTCCACTTT,CASNSGRGLFHSPLHF
TRBD2,TRBJ2-1,NA,TRBV6-6,TGTGCCAGCAGTCTCCCCGGAGGGGAGGGAATTCGGGAGCAGTTCTTC,CASSLPGGEGIREQFF
NA,TRBJ2-5,NA,TRBV15,TGTGCCACCAGCAGAGCCGGAGCGGCATCCGGGACCCAGTACTTC,CATSRAGAASGTQYF
TRBD1,TRBJ1-6,NA,TRBV7-8,TGTGCCAGCAGCTGGACCGCCTGGGACAGTGATTCACCCCTCCACTTT,CASSWTAWDSDSPLHF
NA,TRBJ1-5,NA,TRBV7-9,TGTGCCAGCAGCTTTAGGGGTCAGCCCCAGCATTTT,CASSFRGQPQHF
NA,TRBJ2-3,NA,TRBV2,TGTGCCAGCACGGCGGAAAGCACAGATACGCAGTATTTT,CASTAESTDTQYF
NA,TRBJ1-2,few,TRBV4-3,TGCGCCAGCAGCCAAGACCAGAGGGTGAACTATGGCTACACCTTC,CASSQDQRVNYGYTF
NA,TRBJ2-7,NA,TRBV7-2,TGTGCCAGCAGCCCAGCCTACGAGCAGTACTTC,CASSPAYEQYF
TRBD1,TRBJ2-3,NA,TRBV19,TGTGCCAGTAGTACCCGGGACAGGAACACAGATACGCAGTATTTT,CASSTRDRNTDTQYF